The rows below give T cell receptor beta chains drawn from one sample of a study of T cells in Graves' hyperthyroidism and ophthalmopathy. TCRdb fed the multiplex PCR reads into MiXCR, producing one record per CDR3 protein. Of nearly 110,000 distinct CDR3 sequences listed, roughly 15% are singletons. The sequenced material came from blood. The source is a woman between 45 and 65 years old with Graves' hyperthyroidism. Both conserved end residues are part of each CDR3. D genes are given only for firm matches. Some rows have no size entry. The others give once, few or many, or a class for an expanded clone.

cdr3_nt	cdr3_aa	clone_size	d_call	v_call	j_call
TGTGCCAGCAGTTTAGGCTCAGGCCCTAATACGCAGTATTTT	CASSLGSGPNTQYF	-	-	TRBV12-3/TRBV12-4	TRBJ2-3
TGTGCCAGCAGAGTAGCGGGAGGGCCAGATACGCAGTATTTT	CASRVAGGPDTQYF	-	TRBD2	TRBV28	TRBJ2-3
TGCGCCAGCAGAAAAGGGACCGGGGGAGGTGAGCAGTTCTTC	CASRKGTGGGEQFF	-	-	TRBV5-1	TRBJ2-1
TGTGCCAGCAGCCCGGGACAGGAATATGGCTACACCTTC	CASSPGQEYGYTF	many	TRBD1	TRBV7-3	TRBJ1-2
TGTGCCAGCATGACCGGACTAGAACTACGCGAGCAGTTCTTC	CASMTGLELREQFF	many	TRBD2	TRBV2	TRBJ2-1
TGTGCCAGCAGCTTGAGAAGGACCCAGAACCACCATGAGCAGTTCTTC	CASSLRRTQNHHEQFF	many	-	TRBV11-2	TRBJ2-1
TGTGCCAGCAGGCGGATCAGGGGAGAAGCTTTCTTT	CASRRIRGEAFF	-	-	TRBV28	TRBJ1-1
TGCAGTGCCCCTAGGAGGGGGCAAACTGAAGCTTTCTTT	CSAPRRGQTEAFF	many	TRBD1	TRBV20-1	TRBJ1-1
TGTGCCAGCAGCGTGGCAGCAACTAATGAAAAACTGTTTTTT	CASSVAATNEKLFF	many	-	TRBV12-3/TRBV12-4	TRBJ1-4
TGCGCCAGCAGCTTGGCCGGACAGGGCGGGAATGAGCAGTTCTTC	CASSLAGQGGNEQFF	many	TRBD1	TRBV5-1	TRBJ2-1
TGTGCCTGGAGCCAGAAGGACTCTGGGGCCAACGTCCTGACTTTC	CAWSQKDSGANVLTF	-	-	TRBV30	TRBJ2-6
TGCAGTGAGCGACAGGGTAGCTTGGAGACCCAGTACTTC	CSERQGSLETQYF	many	TRBD1	TRBV20-1	TRBJ2-5
TGTGCCAGCAGTATTGGACGCCCCCCCGATACGCAGTATTTT	CASSIGRPPDTQYF	many	-	TRBV2	TRBJ2-3
TGTGCCAGCAGCTTAGCTAAGGGATCCGGGGAGCTGTTTTTT	CASSLAKGSGELFF	many	-	TRBV7-2	TRBJ2-2
TGTGCCAGCAGGCCGGGCACCTCGGGCACCGGGGAGCTGTTTTTT	CASRPGTSGTGELFF	many	-	TRBV7-3	TRBJ2-2
TGCAGTGCTAGAACGATCCCCGGACTAGCGGGAGGCGCAGATACGCAGTATTTT	CSARTIPGLAGGADTQYF	many	TRBD2	TRBV20-1	TRBJ2-3
TGTGCCAGCATTGAGCGGTACAATGAGCAGTTCTTC	CASIERYNEQFF	many	-	TRBV2	TRBJ2-1
TGCAGCGTTGAAACGAACAGGGACTATGGCTACACCTTC	CSVETNRDYGYTF	-	-	TRBV29-1	TRBJ1-2
TGTGCCAGCAGTTTTCGGCGGGCGGGCACCGGGGAGCTGTTTTTT	CASSFRRAGTGELFF	many	-	TRBV12-3/TRBV12-4	TRBJ2-2
TGTGCCAGCACCCCAAACAATCAGCCCCAGCATTTT	CASTPNNQPQHF	many	-	TRBV28	TRBJ1-5
TGCGCCAGCAGCTTTGAGAGCGGGGGGCTGGAGACCCAGTACTTC	CASSFESGGLETQYF	many	TRBD2	TRBV5-1	TRBJ2-5
TGTGCCAGCAGTCCACCTGACAGGGGGCGATTACAGCCCCAGCATTTT	CASSPPDRGRLQPQHF	many	TRBD1	TRBV6-1	TRBJ1-5
TGTGCCAGCAGCTTAGTGGGCTCCCCGTTCTTC	CASSLVGSPFF	many	-	TRBV7-2	TRBJ2-1
TGTGCCAGTAGTATGTGGAGGGGGCTCAACACTGAAGCTTTCTTT	CASSMWRGLNTEAFF	many	TRBD1	TRBV19	TRBJ1-1
TGTGCCATCCAAGCTAGGACAGACATGAACACTGAAGCTTTCTTT	CAIQARTDMNTEAFF	many	-	TRBV10-3	TRBJ1-1
TGTGCCAGCAGCTTGTTCAACACCGGGGAGCTGTTTTTT	CASSLFNTGELFF	many	-	TRBV5-6	TRBJ2-2
TGTGCCAGCTCACCGATCGAGGACAGCACTGGGGGCATTCAGTACTTC	CASSPIEDSTGGIQYF	many	-	TRBV18	TRBJ2-4
TGTGCCAGCAGGCAACAGGGGCTGGTGACTGAAGCTTTCTTT	CASRQQGLVTEAFF	many	TRBD1	TRBV6-1	TRBJ1-1
TGTGCCAGCAGCTTAATTTCCGGGTCCGGGGAGCTGTTTTTT	CASSLISGSGELFF	many	-	TRBV7-3	TRBJ2-2
TGTGCCTGGAGTGCCCCTATCTTTCATAATGAAAAACTGTTTTTT	CAWSAPIFHNEKLFF	many	-	TRBV30	TRBJ1-4
TGTGCCACGACAAAGACAGGGTCGCTGAACACTGAAGCTTTCTTT	CATTKTGSLNTEAFF	many	TRBD1	TRBV30	TRBJ1-1